The 21 T cell receptor beta chains presented below share a single source sample, sequenced in a study of shared clonotypes between healthy human individuals. Some clones are missing from TCRdb's copy, which holds only in-frame ones; the method was immunoSEQ multiplex PCR. The table shows roughly 720,000 clones, with less than 95% occurring only once. The specimen sequenced was memory CD8+ T cells from PBMCs. Subset of the sample: CD45RO+ cells pooled with CCR7-negative TemRA cells. These TCRs come from a man between 18 and 35 years old in good health. Some clones in this sample may be carry-over from other donors' samples.

V and J are TRBV4-3 and TRBJ1-1; D uncertain. CDR1 and CDR2 from the germline V gene are LGHNA and YSLEER. This CDR3 contains 18 residues. The V end was cut by 1 base, the J end by 1 base, with 19 bases between. The DNA for the CDR3 is TGCGCCAGCAGCCAAGCTCGGCCTCGGGCGGACCGGAACACTGAAGCTTTCTTT. Its translation: CASSQARPRADRNTEAFF.

This rearrangement joins TRBV25-1 to TRBJ1-1; D may be TRBD1 (5 bases). The CDR3 loop spans 15 amino acids. Germline-derived CDR1 and CDR2 are MGHDK and SYGVNS. V was clipped by 1 base and J by 0 bases, with 9 bases between them. The CDR3 sequence is CASSEWGVMNTEAFF. DNA of the CDR3: TGTGCCAGCAGTGAATGGGGGGTCATGAACACTGAAGCTTTCTTT. The full variable domain, completed using reference TRBV25-1 and TRBJ1-1, is EADIYQTPRYLVIGTGKKITLECSQTMGHDKMYWYQQDPGMELHLIHYSYGVNSTEKGDLSSESTVSRIRTEHFPLTLESARPSHTSQYLCASSEWGVMNTEAFFGQGTRLTVV.

The chain has TRBV4-3 and TRBJ2-1, with D possibly being TRBD2 (5 bases). Germline values: CDR1 LGHNA, CDR2 YSLEER. Trimming removed 3 bases from V and 4 bases from J, with 13 bases in between. This CDR3 is 15 amino acids long. The CDR3 loop is CASSHLMGAYNEQFF. Here the CDR3 DNA reads TGCGCCAGCAGCCACCTCATGGGAGCTTACAATGAGCAGTTCTTC.

CDR3: CASKDSRKSAYGYTF. CDR3 coding DNA: TGTGCCAGTAAAGACAGCAGGAAGTCGGCCTATGGCTACACCTTC. The chain has TRBV19 and TRBJ1-2; D is possibly TRBD1 (5 bases). Per germline, CDR1 LNHDA and CDR2 SQIVND (reference sequence). V gave up 7 bases and J gave up 4 bases, with 19 bases separating them. CDR3 length: 15 residues.

The rearrangement uses TRBV5-6 and TRBJ2-7; tentative D call: TRBD2 (6 bases). In germline, CDR1 is SGHDT, CDR2 YYEEEE. V was trimmed by 3 bases and J by 4 bases, leaving 14 bases between them. The CDR3 is made up of 14 amino acids. DNA for the CDR3: TGTGCCAGCAGCTCGATACTAGCTTTGTACGAGCAGTACTTC. This encodes CASSSILALYEQYF.

In its sample, this clone was seen a few times. J is TRBJ2-6 and V is TRBV7-9; D uncertain. From germline, CDR1 is SEHNR and CDR2 FQNEAQ (reference sequence). V was shortened by 7 bases and J by 0 bases, with 16 bases between the two germline ends. The CDR3 length is 17 residues. CDR3 nucleotides: TGTGCCAGCACCCTTAAGGCGGAAAGCTCTGGGGCCAACGTCCTGACTTTC. Amino acid sequence: CASTLKAESSGANVLTF.

V and J are TRBV15 and TRBJ2-7, with D unclear. With 2 bases removed from V and 3 bases from J, the gap between germline ends came to 11 bases. This CDR3 comprises 14 residues. CDR1 and CDR2 from the germline V gene are LNHNV and YYDKDF (reference sequence). The CDR3 DNA sequence: TGTGCCACCAGCAGACCCCAACCCGACTACGAGCAGTACTTC. This encodes CATSRPQPDYEQYF.

Comment on this clone: The identical CDR3 is also encoded by other nucleotide sequences in the sample. This chain joins TRBV5-4 and TRBJ1-4; weak D call: TRBD1 (5 bases). V dropped 2 bases and J dropped 0 bases, with 8 bases sitting between them. CDR1 is SGHNT, CDR2 YYREEE, per germline (reference sequence). The CDR3 loop spans 15 amino acids. CDR3 sequence: CASSLGVATNEKLFF. CDR3 sequence (DNA): TGTGCCAGCAGCTTAGGGGTTGCAACTAATGAAAAACTGTTTTTT.

DNA of the CDR3: TGTGCCAGCAGCCTAAATTCGTGGGGCCAGAATTCACCCCTCCACTTT. Protein sequence: CASSLNSWGQNSPLHF. The chain couples TRBV11-3 to TRBJ1-6; tentative D call: TRBD1 (5 bases). Trimming cost V 5 bases and J 7 bases, with 18 bases left between them. The CDR3 has 16 residues. CDR1 SGHNT and CDR2 YENEEA come from the germline V gene. The whole variable domain, filled in from reference TRBV11-3 and TRBJ1-6, reads EAGVVQSPRYKIIEKKQPVAFWCNPISGHNTLYWYLQNLGQGPELLIRYENEEAVDDSQLPKDRFSAERLKGVDSTLKIQPAELGDSAVYLCASSLNSWGQNSPLHFGNGTRLTVT.

This chain uses TRBV9 with TRBJ2-1; D is ambiguous. Trimming took 2 bases from V and 9 from J, leaving 9 bases between them. This CDR3 has 12 amino acids. The germline V gene has CDR1 SGDLS and CDR2 YYNGEE. The CDR3 DNA is TGTGCCAGCAGCGTTAGGTGGGGTGAGCAGTTCTTC. This translates into CASSVRWGEQFF.

As to this clone: Because the CDR3 is missing its conserved closing phenylalanine or tryptophan, this is likely a read error. The DNA is left out, because the CDR3 cannot be placed on it with certainty; the CDR3 is given as TCRdb lists it. V is TRBV7-2 and J is TRBJ2-7; TRBD2, the table's D call, lacks a check against the DNA. Germline V gives CDR1 SGHTA, CDR2 FQGNSA. The CDR3 comprises 11 residues, both ends counted. CDR3: CASSPTNWGED.

The V call is TRBV15, the J call TRBJ2-5; 7 nucleotides align to TRBD1. Germline V gene lookup returns CDR1 LNHNV and CDR2 YYDKDF (reference sequence). This CDR3 contains 14 residues. The junction had 3 bases not matched to a gene; V was cut back by 1 base and J by 4 bases. In DNA form, the CDR3 reads TGTGCCACCAGCAGAGTGAGGGACAGAGAGACCCAGTACTTC. Translated: CATSRVRDRETQYF.

The chain carries TRBV27 and TRBJ2-7; 10 positions match TRBD1. The CDR3 has 16 amino acids. V shed 3 bases and J 6 bases; nucleotides not matched to a gene: 11. Germline CDR1 MNHEY, CDR2 SMNVEV (reference sequence). The CDR3 loop is CASSLGRGTGAIEQYF. The CDR3 DNA is TGTGCCAGCAGTTTGGGGAGGGGGACAGGGGCGATCGAGCAGTACTTC.

The gene calls are TRBV19 and TRBJ2-7; no firm D call. The ends were cut back, 5 bases at V and 4 bases at J, with 6 bases in the middle. Germline values: CDR1 LNHDA, CDR2 SQIVND (reference sequence). The CDR3 has 11 residues. CDR3 in amino acids: CASSSVYEQYF. The CDR3 nucleotides read TGTGCCAGTAGTTCCGTTTACGAGCAGTACTTC.

To note about this clone: Other DNA sequences in the sample encode the same CDR3. The chain uses TRBV19 and TRBJ2-7; the D is unclear. Trimming left V 3 bases short and J 4 bases short, with 10 bases between. The V gene's germline CDR1 is LNHDA and CDR2 SQIVND (reference sequence). This CDR3 is 13 amino acids long. The CDR3 nucleotides are TGTGCCAGTAGTATCAGGCCCGGATACGAGCAGTACTTC. Translated: CASSIRPGYEQYF. The entire variable domain, with the rest obtained from reference TRBV19 and TRBJ2-7, is as follows: DGGITQSPKYLFRKEGQNVTLSCEQNLNHDAMYWYRQDPGQGLRLIYYSQIVNDFQKGDIAEGYSVSREKKESFPLTVTSAQKNPTAFYLCASSIRPGYEQYFGPGTRLTVT.

The chain joins TRBV7-2 to TRBJ1-2; maybe TRBD1 (5 bases). The V and J ends lost 6 bases and 4 bases respectively, with 15 bases between them. The CDR3 runs to 14 residues. In germline, CDR1 is SGHTA, CDR2 FQGNSA. CDR3 coding DNA: TGTGCCAGCAGTTCTGGGGGGGAGATCTATGGCTACACCTTC. Amino acids: CASSSGGEIYGYTF.

The V gene is TRBV4-1, the J gene TRBJ2-5, with TRBD1 as a possible D gene (6 bases). With 3 bases removed from V and 4 bases from J, the gap between germline ends came to 9 bases. This CDR3 is built from 13 residues. Per the germline V gene, CDR1 is MGHRA and CDR2 is YSYEKL. In DNA, the CDR3 is TGCGCCAGCAGCCAGTCAGGGGCAGAGACCCAGTACTTC. Translated: CASSQSGAETQYF.

The chain combines TRBV7-9 with TRBJ2-3; D possibly matches TRBD1 or TRBD2 (6 bases each). This CDR3 spans 16 amino acids. V lost 2 bases to trimming and J lost 8 bases, with 20 bases between them. Germline CDR1 is SEHNR and CDR2 is FQNEAQ (reference sequence). CDR3 nucleotides: TGTGCCAGCAGCTTAATCGGAGAGGGGGGAGTTACTACGCAGTATTTT. Translation gives CASSLIGEGGVTTQYF.

The gene calls are TRBV4-3 and TRBJ1-6; no clear D. Germline-derived CDR1 and CDR2 are LGHNA and YSLEER. The CDR3 length is 16 residues. Between the trimmed V and J ends, which lost 1 base and 3 bases, there was a span of 10 bases. The CDR3, as DNA: TGCGCCAGCAGCCAAGCCGGGTGGGGCTATAATTCACCCCTCCACTTT. Amino acids: CASSQAGWGYNSPLHF.

The chain uses TRBV28 and TRBJ2-7, with 14 bases lining up with TRBD2. The CDR3 is 16 residues long. V dropped 5 bases and J dropped 5; count of bases not matched to a gene: 8. The germline gives CDR1 MDHEN, CDR2 SYDVKM. The CDR3 loop is CASSTGLAGDLDEQYF. DNA of the CDR3: TGTGCCAGCAGTACGGGACTAGCGGGAGATTTAGACGAGCAGTACTTC.

The rearrangement links TRBV28 to TRBJ2-7; tentative D call: TRBD2 (6 bases). V was trimmed by 2 bases and J by 3 bases, leaving 8 bases between them. Germline CDR1 MDHEN, CDR2 SYDVKM. The CDR3 length is 13 residues. The CDR3 region is CASSLGGDYEQYF. Written as DNA, the CDR3 is TGTGCCAGCAGTTTAGGAGGGGACTACGAGCAGTACTTC. The whole variable domain, filled in from reference TRBV28 and TRBJ2-7, reads DVKVTQSSRYLVKRTGEKVFLECVQDMDHENMFWYRQDPGLGLRLIYFSYDVKMKEKGDIPEGYSVSREKKERFSLILESASTNQTSMYLCASSLGGDYEQYFGPGTRLTVT.